Listed here are 8 T cell receptor beta chains from one sample, sequenced in a study of T cell repertoires in cytomegalovirus infection. One entry per CDR3 protein results from TCRdb running MiXCR on the reads. The data contain fewer than 85,000 distinct CDR3 sequences, about 44% of them singletons. Antigens for these TCRs are unknown. Source: CD8+ T cells from cultured PBMCs, taken from culture after CMV antigen stimulation. The source is a human donor in good health (CMV status not recorded). Some clones in this sample may be carry-over from other donors' samples.

The genes are TRBV7-3 and TRBJ1-5; D unresolved. Trimming removed 2 bases at V and 1 base at J, with 9 bases between. The germline V gene encodes CDR1 SGHTA and CDR2 FQGTGA. CDR3 length: 15 residues. Here the CDR3 reads CASSLGLQSNQPQHF. CDR3 DNA: TGTGCCAGCAGCTTAGGGCTGCAGAGCAATCAGCCCCAGCATTTT.

The chain couples TRBV27 to TRBJ2-4, with 13 bases that match TRBD2. This CDR3 has 17 residues. V gave up 6 bases and J gave up 6 bases; unmatched junction bases: 11. Germline CDR1 and CDR2: MNHEY and SMNVEV (reference sequence). The CDR3 nucleotides read TGTGCCAGCAGCCTACGAGGGACTAGCGGGGCCTTAAACATTCAGTACTTC. Translating gives CASSLRGTSGALNIQYF.

The chain links TRBV7-3 to TRBJ2-7; D is perhaps TRBD1 or TRBD2 (5 bases each). Germline V gives CDR1 SGHTA, CDR2 FQGTGA. The CDR3 has 18 amino acids. V was cut by 2 bases and J by 2 bases, with 22 bases left in between. The CDR3 loop is CASSLDPPRWDPPYEQYF. The CDR3, as DNA: TGTGCCAGCAGCTTAGACCCCCCACGATGGGACCCACCCTACGAGCAGTACTTC.

The CDR3 nucleotides read TGTGCCAGCAGTTTTTCGGGGACAGGGGAATACGAGCAGTACTTC. This codes for CASSFSGTGEYEQYF. The chain uses TRBV28 and TRBJ2-7; 10 bases are shared with TRBD1. The CDR3 runs to 15 residues. Germline CDR1 is MDHEN and CDR2 is SYDVKM. J lost 4 bases, V lost 3 bases, and 6 bases had no gene match. Full variable domain (rest looked up from reference TRBV28 and TRBJ2-7): DVKVTQSSRYLVKRTGEKVFLECVQDMDHENMFWYRQDPGLGLRLIYFSYDVKMKEKGDIPEGYSVSREKKERFSLILESASTNQTSMYLCASSFSGTGEYEQYFGPGTRLTVT.

This chain joins TRBV15 and TRBJ2-5, with TRBD1 identical over 7 bases. This CDR3 contains 13 residues. The V gene's germline CDR1 is LNHNV and CDR2 YYDKDF (reference sequence). V dropped 3 bases and J dropped 7; count of bases not matched to a gene: 5. CDR3 region: CATSRDRSSTQYF. The DNA for the CDR3 is TGTGCCACCAGCAGGGACAGGTCTTCGACCCAGTACTTC.

The rearrangement joins TRBV6-5 to TRBJ2-1, with 14 nucleotides matching TRBD2. CDR3 size: 18 residues. From germline, CDR1 is MNHEY and CDR2 SVGAGI. J was trimmed by 9 bases and V by 3 bases; bases with no gene match: 13. The CDR3 loop is CASSYPGLAGEYGSEQFF. DNA of the CDR3: TGTGCCAGCAGTTATCCGGGACTAGCGGGAGAGTATGGGAGTGAGCAGTTCTTC.

This chain connects TRBV7-4 to TRBJ1-4; a weak D match, TRBD1 (5 bases). Trimming took off 5 bases at V and 1 base at J, with 5 bases between the two ends. The CDR3 consists of 13 residues. CDR1 SGHVT and CDR2 SQSDAQ come from the germline V gene. CDR3: CASSGGTNEKLFF. CDR3 DNA sequence: TGTGCCAGCAGCGGGGGAACTAATGAAAAACTGTTTTTT.

The V call is TRBV7-3, the J call TRBJ2-5, with 8 bases fitting TRBD2. The CDR3 length is 16 residues. The germline CDR1 and CDR2 sequences are SGHTA and FQGTGA. The trim removed 4 bases at V and 1 base at J, leaving 8 bases unmatched. The CDR3 DNA follows: TGTGCCAGCAGCTCTCTCGGGGGGGCTTCCCAAGAGACCCAGTACTTC. Protein product: CASSSLGGASQETQYF.